The 5 T cell receptor beta chains given below trace back to one sample, sequenced in a study of cytomegalovirus exposure and HLA in healthy donors. Researchers ran the PCR with 60 Vbeta and 13 Jbeta primers. The protocol was immunoSEQ multiplex PCR, while the TCRdb copy is restricted to in-frame clones and leaves out a portion. The repertoire holds under 200,000 clones, with over 70% as singletons. Sequenced material: PBMCs. Source of these receptors: a woman between 50 and 59 years old in good health and CMV-seronegative.

This clone occurred a few times. J is TRBJ2-1 and V is TRBV18; the D gene is possibly TRBD2 (7 bases). The germline gives CDR1 KGHSH, CDR2 LQKENI. Trimming stripped 1 base from V and 9 bases from J, with 10 bases between. The CDR3 contains 13 residues. CDR3: CASSPRGGGEQFF. The CDR3 nucleotides are TGTGCCAGCTCACCACGAGGGGGGGGTGAGCAGTTCTTC.

The chain couples TRBV10-2 to TRBJ2-5; TRBD2 matches at 10 bases. Trimming took 3 bases from V and 3 from J; bases not matched to a gene: 7. Germline V gives CDR1 WSHSY, CDR2 SAAADI. This CDR3 has 16 amino acids. The chain's CDR3 is CASSEVSGRAKETQYF. DNA for the CDR3: TGCGCCAGCAGTGAAGTCAGCGGGAGGGCCAAAGAGACCCAGTACTTC.

In the case of this clone: The junction shows a germline mismatch at one end, possibly a read error. The rearrangement joins TRBV7-9 to TRBJ1-1; weak D call: TRBD1 (6 bases). Germline-derived CDR1 and CDR2 are SEHNR and FQNEAQ (reference sequence). The CDR3 is made up of 14 amino acids. This CDR3 reads CSSSHRDKNTEAFF. DNA of the CDR3: TGTTCCAGCAGCCATCGGGACAAGAACACTGAAGCTTTCTTT. The full variable domain, rest sourced from reference TRBV7-9 and TRBJ1-1, is DTGVSQNPRHKITKRGQNVTFRCDPISEHNRLYWYRQTLGQGPEFLTYFQNEAQLEKSRLLSDRFSAERPKGSFSTLEIQRTEQGDSAMYLCSSSHRDKNTEAFFGQGTRLTVV.

The chain employs TRBV6-5 and TRBJ1-6; TRBD1 is a possible D gene (6 bases). CDR1 is MNHEY, CDR2 SVGAGI, per germline. The ends were cut back, 4 bases at V and 10 bases at J, with 17 bases in the middle. The CDR3 is made up of 15 amino acids. The CDR3: CASSSRGGSGSPLHF. The CDR3 region has the DNA TGTGCCAGCAGTTCCCGAGGGGGATCGGGGTCACCCCTCCACTTT.

The J gene is TRBJ2-1, the V gene TRBV28; TRBD2 aligns across 9 bases. The V and J ends lost 5 bases and 6 bases, in that order; junction bases with no gene match: 11. Germline V lookup: CDR1 MDHEN, CDR2 SYDVKM. The CDR3 consists of 16 residues. This chain's CDR3 is CASSQLAGDASNEQFF. The CDR3 DNA follows: TGTGCCAGCAGTCAACTAGCGGGCGACGCTTCCAATGAGCAGTTCTTC.